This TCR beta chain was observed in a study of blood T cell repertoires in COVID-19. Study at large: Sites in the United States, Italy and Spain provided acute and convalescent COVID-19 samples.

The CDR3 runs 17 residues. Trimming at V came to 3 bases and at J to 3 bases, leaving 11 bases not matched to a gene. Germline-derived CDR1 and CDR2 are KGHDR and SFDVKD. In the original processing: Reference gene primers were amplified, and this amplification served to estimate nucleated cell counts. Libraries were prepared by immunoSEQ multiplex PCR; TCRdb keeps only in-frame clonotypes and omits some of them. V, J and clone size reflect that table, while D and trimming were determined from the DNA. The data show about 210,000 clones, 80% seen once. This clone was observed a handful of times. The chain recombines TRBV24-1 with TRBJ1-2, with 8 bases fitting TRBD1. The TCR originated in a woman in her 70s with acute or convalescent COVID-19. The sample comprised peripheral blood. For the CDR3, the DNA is TGTGCCACCAGTGATCACACACCGGGACAGGCTTACTATGGCTACACCTTC. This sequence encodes CATSDHTPGQAYYGYTF.